The clone carrying this T cell receptor beta chain showed up many times. Its antigen is unidentified. This sample was taken from a study of T cell repertoires in cytomegalovirus infection. Study overall: It can be stated that public TCR beta signatures indicated CMV infection as well as a matching HLA type. The study's findings and limits: Carriers of CMV and the relevant HLA type were discriminated by public TCR beta frequency. The study found HLA-C-restricted CMV-specific TCR beta clonotypes dominating the ex vivo response.

TCRdb redid the calling of the reads with MiXCR, one entry per CDR3 protein. This table has more than 400,000 distinct CDR3 sequences, about 25% appearing once. The CDR3 covers 14 residues. J was trimmed by 4 bases and V by 6 bases; bases with no gene match: 8. The V gene's germline CDR1 is MNHNS and CDR2 SASEGT. V usage is TRBV6-1 and J usage is TRBJ1-1, with 7 bases that match TRBD1. The source material was PBMCs. This clonotype was sampled from a human donor in good health (CMV status not recorded). Some clones in this sample may be carry-over from other donors' samples. The CDR3 DNA follows: TGTGCCAGCAGATCCACAGGGGTCTCCACTGAAGCTTTCTTT. It specifies CASRSTGVSTEAFF.